The rows below give T cell receptor beta chains drawn from one sample of a study of molecular identifiers for immune sequencing clone quantification. One entry per CDR3 protein results from TCRdb running MiXCR on the PCR reads. The sample includes 40,000 to 50,000 distinct CDR3 sequences, 15% to 20% of them seen just once. Sequencing used naive CD8+ T cells from blood, with Jurkat cell RNA spiked in. Receptors originate from a human donor in good health. Some libraries in this study had Jurkat cell RNA spiked in. CDR3s include the opening cysteine and the closing phenylalanine or tryptophan. D genes are given only for firm matches. Size tells how often a clone was seen (once, few, many) or the class of an expanded clone, and some rows leave it out.

v_gene	d_gene	j_gene	abundance	CDR3nt	CDR3aa
TRBV12-3/TRBV12-4	TRBD1	TRBJ1-6	.	TGTGCCAGCAGTCCTCAGGGGGGTGGTTCACCCCTCCACTTT	CASSPQGGGSPLHF
TRBV23-1	TRBD1	TRBJ2-1	many	TGCGCCAGCAGTCCCGAGTGGGACAGGCCCGAATCGGAGTTCTTC	CASSPEWDRPESEFF
TRBV6-6	.	TRBJ2-3	many	TGTGCCAGCAGCCCAGGTGGGGGCCTCCCCACAGATACGCAGTATTTT	CASSPGGGLPTDTQYF
TRBV29-1	TRBD2	TRBJ2-3	many	TGCAGCGTGCCGGGAGGGGATACGCAGTATTTT	CSVPGGDTQYF
TRBV30	.	TRBJ2-3	many	TGTGCCTGGAGTGTACTCCGCACAGATACGCAGTATTTT	CAWSVLRTDTQYF
TRBV15	TRBD2	TRBJ2-1	many	TGTGCCACCAGCCTTGGGACTAGCGGGAGAAATGAGCAGTTCTTC	CATSLGTSGRNEQFF
TRBV14	.	TRBJ2-1	many	TGTGCCAGCAGCCATAGGGCTAGCCCCGGCCCGAGCTCCTACAATGAGCAGTTCTTC	CASSHRASPGPSSYNEQFF
TRBV4-3	TRBD2	TRBJ2-3	many	TGCGCCGGCAGCCAGTGGACTAGCGAAGGCACAGATACGCAGTATTTT	CAGSQWTSEGTDTQYF
TRBV6-6	.	TRBJ1-1	.	TGTGCCAGCAGACAACCCGGGGGCGGCACTGAAGCTTTCTTT	CASRQPGGGTEAFF
TRBV4-3	.	TRBJ1-1	.	TGCGCCAGCAGCCAAGATAGGTCTGAAGCTTTCTTT	CASSQDRSEAFF
TRBV11-2	.	TRBJ1-1	many	TGTGCCAGCAGCTTAATTTCGGTATTTTTT	CASSLISVFF
TRBV7-2	.	TRBJ1-2	many	TGTGCCAGCAGCCCACAGGGTTCCCACGCGATGGGCTATGGCTACACCTTC	CASSPQGSHAMGYGYTF
TRBV11-3	.	TRBJ2-3	many	TGTGCCAGCAGCCGGAGGGGAGTAGATACGCAGTATTTT	CASSRRGVDTQYF
TRBV7-9	.	TRBJ2-3	many	TGTGCCAGCAGCACAAGCGTGGCGAGCACAGATACGCAGTATTTT	CASSTSVASTDTQYF
TRBV3-1	.	TRBJ1-1	.	TGTGCCAGCAGCCAAGAGACGCAGAACACTGAAGCTTTCTTT	CASSQETQNTEAFF
TRBV2	.	TRBJ2-3	.	TGTGCCAGCAGTGGACAACCTAGCACAGATACGCAGTATTTT	CASSGQPSTDTQYF